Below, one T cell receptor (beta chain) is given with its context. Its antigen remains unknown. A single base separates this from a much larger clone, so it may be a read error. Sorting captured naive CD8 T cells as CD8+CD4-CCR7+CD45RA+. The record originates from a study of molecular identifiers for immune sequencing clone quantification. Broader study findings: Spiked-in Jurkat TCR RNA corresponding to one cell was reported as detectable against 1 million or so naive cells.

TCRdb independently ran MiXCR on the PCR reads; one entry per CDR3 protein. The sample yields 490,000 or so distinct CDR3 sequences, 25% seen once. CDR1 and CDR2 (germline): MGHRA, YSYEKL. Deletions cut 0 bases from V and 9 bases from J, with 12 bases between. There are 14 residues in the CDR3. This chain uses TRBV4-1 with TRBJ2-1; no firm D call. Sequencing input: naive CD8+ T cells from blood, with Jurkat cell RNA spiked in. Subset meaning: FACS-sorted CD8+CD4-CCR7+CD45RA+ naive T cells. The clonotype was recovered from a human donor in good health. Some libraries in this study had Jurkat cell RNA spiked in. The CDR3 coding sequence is TGCGCCAGCAGCCAAGATTTTAAAAGGGCTGAGCAGTTCTTC. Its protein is CASSQDFKRAEQFF.